The T cell receptor (beta chain) under discussion was sequenced for a study of shared T cell receptors in the human thymus. Here immunoSEQ multiplex PCR was the method, and the copy in TCRdb shows in-frame clones only, minus some. The sample records 700,000 to 750,000 clones, approximately 83% being singletons. With 2 bases removed from V and 0 bases from J, the gap between germline ends came to 14 bases. CDR1 and CDR2 (germline): SGHKS, YYEKEE (reference sequence). The CDR3 loop spans 16 amino acids. These data also formed part of another study, on human thymus T cells. That work contributes: Seemingly biased V and J gene usage marked thymic and blood repertoires.

The source of this sequence is a girl under three years old with a congenital heart defect. The rearrangement uses TRBV5-5 and TRBJ1-2, with D uncertain. The specimen sequenced was thymocytes. The CDR3 bases are TGTGCCAGCAGCTTTTTCGGGTCCCGAGCTAACTATGGCTACACCTTC. This translates into CASSFFGSRANYGYTF.